The 21 T cell receptor beta chains below all came from one sample that was sequenced in a study of Ad26.COV2.S vaccination and SARS-CoV-2 variants. The repertoire was sequenced with immunoSEQ multiplex PCR; TCRdb's copy has only in-frame clones and lacks some. Counted here are hundreds of thousands of clones, 92% occurring once; the ten biggest clones make up 3% to 5%. The sample was peripheral blood, taken after recovery from COVID-19. Receptors were obtained from a human donor who had recovered from COVID-19.

The V and J genes are TRBV4-3 and TRBJ1-1, with D uncertain. The CDR3 spans 14 residues. Germline V gene data show CDR1 as LGHNA and CDR2 as YSLEER. Trimming removed 1 base from V and 2 bases from J, with 8 bases in between. The CDR3 coding sequence is TGCGCCAGCAGCCAAGGATGGGGTAACACTGAAGCTTTCTTT. Residues: CASSQGWGNTEAFF.

The chain couples TRBV4-1 to TRBJ1-1; D remains unclear. Germline V gene sequence: CDR1 MGHRA, CDR2 YSYEKL. CDR3 size: 13 residues. Trimming left V 0 bases short and J 11 bases short, with 13 bases between. The CDR3 DNA is TGCGCCAGCAGCCAAGATAACAATAAAGGGGCTTTCTTT. Residues: CASSQDNNKGAFF.

The rearrangement links TRBV10-1 to TRBJ1-5; 7 bases align to TRBD1. The V gene's germline CDR1 is WNHNN and CDR2 SYGVQD (reference sequence). Unmatched junction bases numbered 7, after V lost 0 bases and J lost 5 bases. CDR3 size: 16 residues. CDR3 DNA sequence: TGCGCCAGCAGTGAGTCGGGAGGGACAGCCCATCAGCCCCAGCATTTT. Its protein product is CASSESGGTAHQPQHF.

J is TRBJ2-7 and V is TRBV5-4, with D uncertain. CDR3 size: 15 residues. Germline V gene lookup returns CDR1 SGHNT and CDR2 YYREEE (reference sequence). The V gene lost 2 bases and the J gene lost 5 bases, with 17 bases spanning the gap. CDR3 loop: CASSFDPSIENEQYF. The CDR3 DNA reads as TGTGCCAGCAGCTTTGACCCATCAATCGAAAACGAGCAGTACTTC.

The genes are TRBV25-1 and TRBJ1-2; the match to TRBD1 covers 7 bases. V lost 6 bases, J lost 5 bases, and 9 bases stayed unmatched. CDR1 and CDR2 from the germline V gene are MGHDK and SYGVNS. This CDR3 is built from 14 residues. CDR3 in amino acids: CASRSWDSRYGYTF. The CDR3 DNA reads as TGTGCCAGCAGGTCCTGGGACAGTCGTTATGGCTACACCTTC.

The chain combines TRBV18 with TRBJ1-2; D might be TRBD1 (6 bases). V shed 3 bases and J shed 8 bases, with 16 bases lying between them. The CDR3 contains 14 residues. Germline V lookup: CDR1 KGHSH, CDR2 LQKENI. The CDR3 reads CASSPSPGAVGYTF. The CDR3 DNA reads as TGTGCCAGCTCACCTTCGCCAGGGGCAGTCGGCTACACCTTC.

V gene TRBV29-1 combines with J gene TRBJ2-1; D is perhaps TRBD1 (6 bases). The CDR3 has 14 residues. Germline values: CDR1 SQVTM, CDR2 ANQGSEA. Trimming took off 1 base at V and 9 bases at J, with 16 bases between the two ends. CDR3 sequence: CSVEVGARAGEQFF. CDR3 DNA: TGCAGCGTTGAAGTGGGGGCGAGGGCAGGTGAGCAGTTCTTC.

A single count supports this clone. The chain couples TRBV29-1 to TRBJ1-1; TRBD1 might be the D (5 bases). The CDR3 contains 13 residues. V was clipped by 7 bases and J by 3 bases, with 15 bases between them. In germline, CDR1 is SQVTM, CDR2 ANQGSEA. In nucleotides, the CDR3 is TGCAGCGCCCGGGAGGGGCAGGACACTGAAGCTTTCTTT. Translated: CSAREGQDTEAFF.

This sequence joins TRBV4-1 and TRBJ2-4, with 7 nucleotides matching TRBD2. V shed 3 bases, J shed 3 bases, and the junction held 8 bases outside the gene matches. CDR3 length equals 16 residues. Germline V lookup: CDR1 MGHRA, CDR2 YSYEKL. CDR3 region: CASSQGERGGKNIQYF. The CDR3 nucleotides are TGCGCCAGCAGCCAGGGGGAGCGGGGAGGCAAAAACATTCAGTACTTC.

J is TRBJ2-3 and V is TRBV15, with TRBD2 identical over 9 bases. Germline trimming cut 5 bases from V and 1 base from J; bases unmatched to any gene: 7. This CDR3 contains 16 residues. Germline values: CDR1 LNHNV, CDR2 YYDKDF (reference sequence). CDR3 amino acids: CATSLQIAGGTDTQYF. In nucleotides, the CDR3 is TGTGCCACCAGCCTCCAAATAGCGGGGGGCACAGATACGCAGTATTTT.

Note on this clone: The conserved closing phenylalanine or tryptophan is absent in this CDR3, likely reflecting a read error. The DNA is left out, because the CDR3 cannot be placed on it with certainty; the CDR3 is given as TCRdb lists it. V is TRBV7-6 and J is TRBJ2-3; the DNA was not used to check the table's D call, TRBD1. The CDR3 sequence runs 13 residues, both termini included. Germline-derived CDR1 and CDR2 are SGHVS and FNYEAQ. CDR3 sequence reads: CASSLSQGLLEVS.

The V call is TRBV3-1 (or the pseudogene TRBV3-2), the J call TRBJ2-5; D remains ambiguous. Trimming took 3 bases from V and 4 from J, leaving 3 bases between them. The CDR3 totals 11 residues. Germline V CDR1 and CDR2: LGHDT, YNNKEL (reference sequence). CDR3 bases: TGTGCCAGCAGCCAGGGAGAGACCCAGTACTTC. Amino acids: CASSQGETQYF.

The genes are TRBV6-5 and TRBJ2-7; either TRBD1 or TRBD2 may supply D (6 bases each). This CDR3 has 15 amino acids. Looked up from germline, CDR1 is MNHEY and CDR2 is SVGAGI. The ends were cut back, 2 bases at V and 2 bases at J, with 13 bases in the middle. This chain's CDR3 is CASSYTGAGAYEQYF. In DNA form, the CDR3 reads TGTGCCAGCAGTTACACGGGGGCTGGGGCCTACGAGCAGTACTTC.

This clone occurred once. The genes are TRBV7-9 and TRBJ1-2, with D possibly TRBD1 on 5 matching bases. The V end lost 4 bases, the J end lost 7 bases, and 22 bases lay between the germline ends. Germline CDR1 and CDR2: SEHNR and FQNEAQ (reference sequence). CDR3 size: 16 residues. The DNA of the CDR3 is TGTGCCAGCAGCTCCATTCCCAACGCAGGGTGGGGTGGCTACACCTTC. This codes for CASSSIPNAGWGGYTF.

V is TRBV6-1 and J is TRBJ2-7, with 16 bases that match TRBD2. Losses at the gene ends were 4 bases for V and 5 bases for J; bases not matched to a gene: 8. The length of the CDR3 is 17 residues. Looked up from germline, CDR1 is MNHNS and CDR2 is SASEGT. CDR3: CASSGGLAGGPPHEQYF. CDR3 DNA: TGTGCCAGCAGTGGGGGACTAGCGGGGGGGCCGCCTCACGAGCAGTACTTC.

The chain couples TRBV6-5 to TRBJ1-4; TRBD1 agrees at 9 bases. V lost 6 bases, J lost 7 bases, and 6 bases stayed unmatched. This CDR3 region has 14 residues. Germline V gives CDR1 MNHEY, CDR2 SVGAGI. The CDR3 nucleotides are TGTGCCAGCAGGAGGACAGGGGTGGGTGAAAAACTGTTTTTT. It codes for CASRRTGVGEKLFF.

The chain is built from TRBV19 and TRBJ1-1; no definite D call. Trimming stripped 2 bases from V and 0 bases from J, with 7 bases between. This CDR3 contains 14 residues. Germline CDR1 and CDR2: LNHDA and SQIVND (reference sequence). The CDR3 protein is CASSIWNMNTEAFF. The CDR3 coding sequence is TGTGCCAGTAGTATATGGAACATGAACACTGAAGCTTTCTTT.

The gene calls are TRBV4-1 and TRBJ1-2, with TRBD1 matching 10 bases. Germline CDR1 and CDR2: MGHRA and YSYEKL. V lost 5 bases, J lost 3 bases, and 15 bases stayed unmatched. The CDR3 covers 18 residues. The CDR3 is CASSSRQGAGGNYYGYTF. The CDR3 bases are TGCGCCAGCAGCTCACGACAGGGGGCGGGGGGAAATTACTATGGCTACACCTTC.

The V and J genes are TRBV12-5 and TRBJ2-7; 8 nucleotides align to TRBD1. Germline V lookup: CDR1 LGHNT, CDR2 FRNRAP. The CDR3 extends over 13 amino acids. With 7 bases clipped from V and 3 bases from J, the junction kept 5 bases outside the gene matches. This CDR3 reads CASADGQGYEQYF. CDR3 DNA: TGTGCTAGTGCCGACGGACAGGGCTACGAGCAGTACTTC.

V and J are TRBV4-1 and TRBJ2-3; 8 bases agree with TRBD2. Germline CDR1 and CDR2: MGHRA and YSYEKL. CDR3 length: 19 residues. Trimming at V came to 3 bases and at J to 0 bases, leaving 14 bases not matched to a gene. CDR3 amino acids: CASSQEKLLSGGSTDTQYF. CDR3 DNA sequence: TGCGCCAGCAGCCAGGAAAAGTTGCTGTCGGGGGGGAGCACAGATACGCAGTATTTT.

CDR3 in DNA: TGTGCCAGTAGAGGGACAGGGACCGATGAGCAGTTCTTC. This sequence encodes CASRGTGTDEQFF. The chain joins TRBV19 to TRBJ2-1, with 9 bases lining up with TRBD1. The CDR3 runs to 13 residues. From germline, CDR1 is LNHDA and CDR2 SQIVND (reference sequence). The ends lost 6 bases at V and 8 bases at J; junction bases unmatched: 5.